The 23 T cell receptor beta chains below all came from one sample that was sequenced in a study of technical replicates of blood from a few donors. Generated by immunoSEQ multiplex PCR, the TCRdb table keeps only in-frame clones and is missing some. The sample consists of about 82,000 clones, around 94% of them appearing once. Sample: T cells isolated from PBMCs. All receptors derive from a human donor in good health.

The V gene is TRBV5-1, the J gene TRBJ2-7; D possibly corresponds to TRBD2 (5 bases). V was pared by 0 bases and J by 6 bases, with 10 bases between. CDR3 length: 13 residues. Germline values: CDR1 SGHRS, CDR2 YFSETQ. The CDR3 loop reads CASSLARAGEQYF. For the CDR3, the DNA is TGCGCCAGCAGCTTGGCCCGGGCGGGCGAGCAGTACTTC.

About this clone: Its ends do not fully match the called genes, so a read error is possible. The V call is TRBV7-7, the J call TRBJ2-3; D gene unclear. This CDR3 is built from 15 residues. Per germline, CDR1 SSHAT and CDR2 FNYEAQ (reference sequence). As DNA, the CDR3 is TGTGCTAGCAGCTTTAGTCCCTCGAGCACAGATACGCAGTATTTT. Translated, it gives CASSFSPSSTDTQYF. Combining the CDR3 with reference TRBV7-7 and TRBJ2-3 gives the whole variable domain GAGVSQSPRYKVTKRGQDVTLRCDPISSHATLYWYQQALGQGPEFLTYFNYEAQPDKSGLPSDRFSAERPEGSISTLTIQRTEQRDSAMYRCASSFSPSSTDTQYFGPGTRLTVL.

The CDR3 sequence: CASGGQTETQYF. CDR3 DNA sequence: TGTGCCAGCGGTGGGCAGACCGAGACCCAGTACTTC. The chain carries TRBV28 and TRBJ2-5; D is ambiguous. Germline CDR1 is MDHEN and CDR2 is SYDVKM. This CDR3 contains 12 residues. V dropped 8 bases and J dropped 5 bases, with 12 bases sitting between them.

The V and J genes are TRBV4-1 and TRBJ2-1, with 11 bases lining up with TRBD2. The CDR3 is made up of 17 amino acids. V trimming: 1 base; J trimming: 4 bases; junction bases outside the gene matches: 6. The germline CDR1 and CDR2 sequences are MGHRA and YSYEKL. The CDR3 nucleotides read TGCGCCAGCAGCCAAGCCCCCACTAGCGGGAGTTACAATGAGCAGTTCTTC. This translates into CASSQAPTSGSYNEQFF.

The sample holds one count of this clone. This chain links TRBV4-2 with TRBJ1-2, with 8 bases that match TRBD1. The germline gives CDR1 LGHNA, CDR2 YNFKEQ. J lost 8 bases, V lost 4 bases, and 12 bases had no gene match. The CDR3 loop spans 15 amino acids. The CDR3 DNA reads TGTGCCAGCAGCCGCGTCAATGAACAGGGGGGAGGCTACACCTTC. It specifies CASSRVNEQGGGYTF.

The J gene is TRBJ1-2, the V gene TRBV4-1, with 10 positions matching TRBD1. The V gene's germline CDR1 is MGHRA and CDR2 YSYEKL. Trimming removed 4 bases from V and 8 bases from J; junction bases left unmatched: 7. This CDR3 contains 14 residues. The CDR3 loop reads CASSPLDRGGGYTF. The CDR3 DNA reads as TGCGCCAGCAGCCCACTGGACAGGGGGGGCGGCTACACCTTC.

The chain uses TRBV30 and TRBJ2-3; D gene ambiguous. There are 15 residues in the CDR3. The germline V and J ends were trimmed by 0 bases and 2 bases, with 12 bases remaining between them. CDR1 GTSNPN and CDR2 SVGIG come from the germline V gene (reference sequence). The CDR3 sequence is CAWSVYRAFTDTQYF. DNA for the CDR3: TGTGCCTGGAGTGTCTACAGAGCCTTCACAGATACGCAGTATTTT.

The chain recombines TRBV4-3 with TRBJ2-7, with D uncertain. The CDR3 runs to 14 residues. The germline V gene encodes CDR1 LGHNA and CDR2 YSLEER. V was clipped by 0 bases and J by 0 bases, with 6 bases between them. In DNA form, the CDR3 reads TGCGCCAGCAGCCAAGATCGTTTCTCCTACGAGCAGTACTTC. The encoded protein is CASSQDRFSYEQYF.

As DNA, the CDR3 is TGTGCCAGCGGAGGACTAGCGGAAGTCTCCTACGAGCAGTACTTC. It is translated as CASGGLAEVSYEQYF. The rearrangement joins TRBV27 to TRBJ2-7; 10 bases agree with TRBD2. In germline, CDR1 is MNHEY, CDR2 SMNVEV (reference sequence). Trimming at V came to 8 bases and at J to 0 bases, leaving 7 bases not matched to a gene. The CDR3 is 15 residues long.

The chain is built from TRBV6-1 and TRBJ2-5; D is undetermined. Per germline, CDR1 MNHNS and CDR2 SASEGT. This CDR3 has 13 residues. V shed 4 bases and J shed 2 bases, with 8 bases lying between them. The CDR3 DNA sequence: TGTGCCAGCAGTGGCGGCGTGCAAGAGACCCAGTACTTC. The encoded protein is CASSGGVQETQYF.

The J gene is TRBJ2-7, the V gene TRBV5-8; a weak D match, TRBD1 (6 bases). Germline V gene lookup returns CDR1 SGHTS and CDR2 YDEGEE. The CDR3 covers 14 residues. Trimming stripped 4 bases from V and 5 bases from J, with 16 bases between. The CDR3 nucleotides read TGTGCCAGCAGCCAAGGGCCAGGGGTCCACGAGCAGTACTTC. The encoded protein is CASSQGPGVHEQYF.

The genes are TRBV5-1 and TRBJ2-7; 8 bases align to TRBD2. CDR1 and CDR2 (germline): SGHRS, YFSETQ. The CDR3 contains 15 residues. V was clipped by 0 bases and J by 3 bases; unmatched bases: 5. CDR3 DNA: TGCGCCAGCAGCTTGGCCTTGGGACTAGTCTACGAGCAGTACTTC. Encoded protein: CASSLALGLVYEQYF.

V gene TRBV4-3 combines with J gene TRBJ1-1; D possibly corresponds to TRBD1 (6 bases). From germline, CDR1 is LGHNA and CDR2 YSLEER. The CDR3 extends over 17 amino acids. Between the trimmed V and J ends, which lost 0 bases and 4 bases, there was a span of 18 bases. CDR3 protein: CASSQDLAGGMSTEAFF. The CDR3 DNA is TGCGCCAGCAGCCAAGATCTTGCGGGGGGCATGAGCACTGAAGCTTTCTTT.

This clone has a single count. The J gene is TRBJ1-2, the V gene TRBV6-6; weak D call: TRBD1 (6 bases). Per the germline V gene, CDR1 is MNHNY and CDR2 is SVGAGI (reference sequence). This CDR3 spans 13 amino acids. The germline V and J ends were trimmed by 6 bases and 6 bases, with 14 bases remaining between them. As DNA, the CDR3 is TGTGCCAGCAGGTACAGGGAGGTAGATGGCTACACCTTC. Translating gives CASRYREVDGYTF.

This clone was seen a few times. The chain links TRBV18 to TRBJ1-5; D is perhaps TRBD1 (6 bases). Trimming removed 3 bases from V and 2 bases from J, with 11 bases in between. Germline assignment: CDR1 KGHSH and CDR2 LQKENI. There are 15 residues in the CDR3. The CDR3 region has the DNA TGTGCCAGCTCACCTTCAGGGGAAGGCAATCAGCCCCAGCATTTT. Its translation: CASSPSGEGNQPQHF.

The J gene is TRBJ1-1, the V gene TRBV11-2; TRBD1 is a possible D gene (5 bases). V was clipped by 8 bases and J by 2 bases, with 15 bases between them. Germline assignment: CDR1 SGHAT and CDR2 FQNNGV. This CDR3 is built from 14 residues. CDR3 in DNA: TGTGCCAGCGACGGAAGGGGCTCCAACACTGAAGCTTTCTTT. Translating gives CASDGRGSNTEAFF.

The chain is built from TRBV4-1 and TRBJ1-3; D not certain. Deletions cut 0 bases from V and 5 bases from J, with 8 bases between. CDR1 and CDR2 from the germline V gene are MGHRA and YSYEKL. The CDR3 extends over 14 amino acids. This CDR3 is CASSQEGGRNTIYF. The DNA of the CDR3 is TGCGCCAGCAGCCAAGAGGGAGGAAGAAACACCATATATTTT.

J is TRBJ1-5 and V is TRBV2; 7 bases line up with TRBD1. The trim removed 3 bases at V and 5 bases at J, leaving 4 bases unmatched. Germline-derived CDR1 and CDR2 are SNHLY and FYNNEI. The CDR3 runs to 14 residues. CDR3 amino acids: CASSDRDSYQPQHF. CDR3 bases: TGTGCCAGCAGTGACCGGGACAGCTATCAGCCCCAGCATTTT.

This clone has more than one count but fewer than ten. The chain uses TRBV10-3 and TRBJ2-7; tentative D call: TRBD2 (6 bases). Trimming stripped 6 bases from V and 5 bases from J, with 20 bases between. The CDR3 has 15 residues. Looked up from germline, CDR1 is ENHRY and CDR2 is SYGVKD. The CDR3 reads CAIRPRELGRNEQYF. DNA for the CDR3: TGTGCCATCAGGCCCCGGGAGTTAGGAAGGAACGAGCAGTACTTC.

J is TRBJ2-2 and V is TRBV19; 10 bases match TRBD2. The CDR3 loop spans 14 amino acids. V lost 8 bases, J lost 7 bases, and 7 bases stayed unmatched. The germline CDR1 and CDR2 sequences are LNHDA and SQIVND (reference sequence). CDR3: CASLGLALGGELFF. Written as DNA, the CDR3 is TGTGCCAGTTTGGGACTAGCGCTTGGCGGGGAGCTGTTTTTT.

CDR3 amino acids: CASSYQGASANTEAFF. Here the CDR3 DNA reads TGCGCCAGCAGTTATCAGGGGGCGAGCGCGAACACTGAAGCTTTCTTT. The genes are TRBV5-1 and TRBJ1-1; TRBD1 agrees at 8 bases. The germline V gene has CDR1 SGHRS and CDR2 YFSETQ. The CDR3 contains 16 residues. V lost 5 bases and J lost 1; bases outside the gene matches: 10.

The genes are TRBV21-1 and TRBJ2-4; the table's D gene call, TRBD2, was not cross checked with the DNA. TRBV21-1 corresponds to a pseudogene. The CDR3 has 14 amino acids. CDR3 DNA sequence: TGTGCCAGCAGCAATTGGGGGGTCAAAAACATTCAGTACTTC. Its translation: CASSNWGVKNIQYF.

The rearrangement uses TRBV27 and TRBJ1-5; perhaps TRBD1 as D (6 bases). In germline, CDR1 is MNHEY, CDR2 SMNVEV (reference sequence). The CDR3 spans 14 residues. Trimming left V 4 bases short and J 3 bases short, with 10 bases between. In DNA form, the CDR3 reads TGTGCCAGCAGTTCCTACAGGGTCAATCAGCCCCAGCATTTT. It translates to CASSSYRVNQPQHF.